This is a list of T cell receptor beta chains from one sample in a study of blood T cell repertoires in COVID-19. Some clones are missing from TCRdb's copy, which holds only in-frame ones; the method was immunoSEQ multiplex PCR. Of tens of thousands of clones in the sample, 88% were seen once. Specimen: peripheral blood. Every receptor here comes from a human donor in a cohort sampled during active COVID-19. Each CDR3 is given with its conserved first and last residue. A D gene is named only where the DNA matches it firmly.

d_call	j_call	v_call	cdr3_aa
TRBD1	TRBJ1-5	TRBV10-1	CASSEGTGGNQPQHF
TRBD1	TRBJ2-1	TRBV5-1	CASSSGTALPYNEQFF
NA	TRBJ2-3	TRBV29-1	CSVVDNTDTQYF
TRBD2	TRBJ2-1	TRBV27	CASRRLAGDYNEQFF
NA	TRBJ2-5	TRBV28	CASSFGGNPQETQYF
NA	TRBJ2-5	TRBV7-9	CASSLGHRIETQYF
TRBD2	TRBJ2-7	TRBV6-5	CASSYATSGREYEQYF
TRBD1	TRBJ1-2	TRBV27	CASSFRQGASGYTF
NA	TRBJ2-3	TRBV6-4	CASSDSPSGTDTQYF
TRBD2	TRBJ2-7	TRBV5-1	CASSPKGGPTYEQYF
TRBD1	TRBJ1-4	TRBV27	CATRTGQATNEKLFF
TRBD1	TRBJ1-2	TRBV5-1	CASGRGQGTILGGYTF
NA	TRBJ2-7	TRBV11-1	CASSATLVNEQYF
TRBD2	TRBJ2-7	TRBV28	CASSAVPTSGSSYEQYF
TRBD1	TRBJ2-1	TRBV24-1	CATSDSGTGGYNEQFF
TRBD1	TRBJ2-7	TRBV11-2	CASSFRTGGLSEQYF
TRBD2	TRBJ2-7	TRBV6-2/TRBV6-3	CASSYLLAGDQGYEQYF
TRBD1	TRBJ2-7	TRBV28	CASSVGQAYEQYF
NA	TRBJ2-5	TRBV6-5	CESRDTSTETQYF
NA	TRBJ2-7	TRBV7-6	CASSLSGQGNGEQYF
NA	TRBJ1-2	TRBV2	CASSERGFGDYGYTF
TRBD1	TRBJ1-2	TRBV5-1	CASSPRDRGSYGYTF
NA	TRBJ1-1	TRBV11-3	CASRLFGEKSNTEAFF
TRBD2	TRBJ2-7	TRBV11-3	CASSLPGRFYEQYF
NA	TRBJ1-1	TRBV12-3/TRBV12-4	CASSFPNTEAFF
NA	TRBJ2-7	TRBV7-9	CASSPLIGSIYEQYF
NA	TRBJ1-4	TRBV5-1	CASSLLGAINEKLFF
NA	TRBJ2-3	TRBV6-5	CASLKGSLTDTQYF
TRBD2	TRBJ2-7	TRBV9	CASSTSGTNYEQYF
TRBD1	TRBJ2-7	TRBV25-1	CASSGRGRDRNPYEQYF
TRBD2	TRBJ2-1	TRBV15	CATSRGTLAGVGNNEQFF
NA	TRBJ2-7	TRBV27	CASSLAASSVFYEQYF
TRBD1	TRBJ1-1	TRBV7-8	CASSPDRGSTEAFF
NA	TRBJ2-3	TRBV6-5	CASDSVDTQYF
TRBD1	TRBJ1-5	TRBV30	CAWSPGTVINQPQHF
NA	TRBJ1-1	TRBV5-1	CASSLSDTEAFF
NA	TRBJ1-1	TRBV19	CASSIGGINTEAFF
TRBD2	TRBJ2-5	TRBV10-3	CAISRREGRGFTQETQYF